The 21 T cell receptor beta chains given below trace back to one sample, sequenced in a study of memory CD4+ T cells and cytomegalovirus serostatus. Assay used: immunoSEQ multiplex PCR; TCRdb lists only in-frame clones, some missing. The data hold 50,000 or so clones, with 60% to 80% observed a single time. Single viable CD3+CD4+CD8-CD45RO+ cells were sorted as the memory CD4+ T cells. Source material: memory CD4+ T cells from blood. The source is an adult in good health and CMV-seropositive.

The chain joins TRBV4-3 to TRBJ1-2; D not resolved. Looked up from germline, CDR1 is LGHNA and CDR2 is YSLEER. V lost 0 bases and J 5 bases, leaving 7 bases between the germline ends. The CDR3 spans 13 residues. The CDR3 nucleotides are TGCGCCAGCAGCCAAGATCGGGGATATGGCTACACCTTC. It is translated as CASSQDRGYGYTF.

The chain uses TRBV9 and TRBJ2-2; D may be TRBD1 (5 bases). This CDR3 is 15 amino acids long. The ends were cut back, 3 bases at V and 4 bases at J, with 13 bases in the middle. The germline gives CDR1 SGDLS, CDR2 YYNGEE. The CDR3 region has the DNA TGTGCCAGCAGCGCCCGACAGAGAACCACCGGGGAGCTGTTTTTT. Translating it yields CASSARQRTTGELFF.

The genes are TRBV4-3 and TRBJ1-4; TRBD1 might be the D (5 bases). This CDR3 comprises 15 residues. The germline V and J ends were trimmed by 3 bases and 4 bases, with 12 bases remaining between them. The germline V gene has CDR1 LGHNA and CDR2 YSLEER. For the CDR3, the DNA is TGCGCCAGCAGCCAGGACCGAAGGGGTAATGAAAAACTGTTTTTT. Protein: CASSQDRRGNEKLFF.

The chain has TRBV15 and TRBJ1-5; D not certain. CDR3 length: 16 amino acids. Germline CDR1 LNHNV, CDR2 YYDKDF (reference sequence). The V gene lost 1 base and the J gene lost 7 bases, with 17 bases spanning the gap. CDR3 bases: TGTGCCACCAGCAGAGGCATGGGTTACCCGGAGCAGCCCCAGCATTTT. Protein sequence: CATSRGMGYPEQPQHF.

The rearrangement links TRBV2 to TRBJ2-2; D gene unclear. CDR1 and CDR2 from the germline V gene are SNHLY and FYNNEI. Trimming cost V 8 bases and J 5 bases, with 12 bases left between them. The CDR3 length is 13 residues. The CDR3 here is CASALEDTGELFF. The CDR3 nucleotides are TGTGCCAGCGCCCTAGAGGATACCGGGGAGCTGTTTTTT. Full variable domain (outside the CDR3, taken from reference TRBV2 and TRBJ2-2): EPEVTQTPSHQVTQMGQEVILRCVPISNHLYFYWYRQILGQKVEFLVSFYNNEISEKSEIFDDQFSVERPDGSNFTLKIRSTKLEDSAMYFCASALEDTGELFFGEGSRLTVL.

The chain combines TRBV5-4 with TRBJ2-5, with TRBD2 matching over 9 bases. This CDR3 comprises 15 residues. Germline V gene sequence: CDR1 SGHNT, CDR2 YYREEE (reference sequence). After removal of 3 bases from V and 4 bases from J, the junction contained 7 bases not matched to a gene. The CDR3 coding sequence is TGTGCCAGCAGCTCAGTAGCGGGGGAGGGAGAGACCCAGTACTTC. Encoded protein: CASSSVAGEGETQYF. Full variable domain (remainder filled in from reference TRBV5-4 and TRBJ2-5): ETGVTQSPTHLIKTRGQQVTLRCSSQSGHNTVSWYQQALGQGPQFIFQYYREEENGRGNFPPRFSGLQFPNYSSELNVNALELDDSALYLCASSSVAGEGETQYFGPGTRLLVL.

Notes on this clone: Other DNA sequences in this specimen translate into the identical CDR3. The chain links TRBV2 to TRBJ1-6; 7 nucleotides align to TRBD1. Trimming removed 7 bases from V and 11 bases from J; junction bases left unmatched: 11. Germline CDR1 and CDR2: SNHLY and FYNNEI. CDR3 length: 14 residues. The CDR3 reads CASIPGTAGAPLHF. As DNA, the CDR3 is TGTGCCAGCATCCCAGGGACAGCCGGAGCACCCCTCCACTTT. The variable domain in full, with the rest retrieved from reference TRBV2 and TRBJ1-6, is EPEVTQTPSHQVTQMGQEVILRCVPISNHLYFYWYRQILGQKVEFLVSFYNNEISEKSEIFDDQFSVERPDGSNFTLKIRSTKLEDSAMYFCASIPGTAGAPLHFGNGTRLTVT.

V usage is TRBV7-2 and J usage is TRBJ1-1; D is perhaps TRBD1 (5 bases). This CDR3 is built from 13 residues. The V and J ends lost 5 bases and 11 bases respectively, with 18 bases between them. CDR1 and CDR2 (germline): SGHTA, FQGNSA. This CDR3 is CASSTGPQGLAFF. The DNA for the CDR3 is TGTGCCAGCAGCACCGGACCCCAGGGACTTGCTTTCTTT.

This rearrangement joins TRBV4-1 to TRBJ1-2; D ambiguous. The germline CDR1 and CDR2 sequences are MGHRA and YSYEKL. The V gene lost 2 bases and the J gene lost 6 bases, with 16 bases spanning the gap. The CDR3 length is 15 residues. CDR3 in DNA: TGCGCCAGCAGCCAACCGAGGCTCTTCAACCATGGCTACACCTTC. This gives the protein CASSQPRLFNHGYTF.

V usage is TRBV5-1 and J usage is TRBJ2-1; D may be TRBD1 (6 bases). The germline gives CDR1 SGHRS, CDR2 YFSETQ. The CDR3 consists of 14 residues. Trimming cost V 0 bases and J 3 bases, with 7 bases left between them. This chain's CDR3 is CASSLDRDYNEQFF. The CDR3 region has the DNA TGCGCCAGCAGCTTGGACAGGGACTACAATGAGCAGTTCTTC.

Here the CDR3 reads CASSQDRGRSTPLHF. The CDR3 DNA sequence: TGTGCCAGCTCACAGGACAGGGGGCGATCCACACCCCTCCACTTT. The chain uses TRBV18 and TRBJ1-6; 11 nucleotides match TRBD1. This CDR3 spans 15 amino acids. Germline-derived CDR1 and CDR2 are KGHSH and LQKENI. V dropped 4 bases and J dropped 11; count of bases not matched to a gene: 7. The full variable domain, in which reference TRBV18 and TRBJ1-6 provide the parts outside the CDR3, is NAGVMQNPRHLVRRRGQEARLRCSPMKGHSHVYWYRQLPEEGLKFMVYLQKENIIDESGMPKERFSAEFPKEGPSILRIQQVVRGDSAAYFCASSQDRGRSTPLHFGNGTRLTVT.

By share, this clone ranks as medium-sized (0.01 to 0.1%). The gene calls are TRBV28 and TRBJ1-6; D call uncertain. Trimming pared 3 bases from V and 2 bases from J, leaving 14 bases between. The CDR3 length is 17 residues. CDR1 and CDR2 from the germline V gene are MDHEN and SYDVKM. CDR3: CASSFWQDFTYNSPLHF. The DNA for the CDR3 is TGTGCCAGCAGTTTTTGGCAGGATTTCACCTATAATTCACCCCTCCACTTT.

The rearrangement uses TRBV4-2 and TRBJ1-5, with D maybe TRBD1 (6 bases). Germline values: CDR1 LGHNA, CDR2 YNFKEQ. The V end lost 0 bases, the J end lost 6 bases, and 15 bases lay between the germline ends. This CDR3 is 16 amino acids long. The CDR3 spells CASSQDPGVWSQPQHF. For the CDR3, the DNA is TGTGCCAGCAGCCAAGATCCAGGGGTGTGGAGTCAGCCCCAGCATTTT.

The rearrangement links TRBV11-3 to TRBJ1-1; D is undetermined. The CDR3 is 15 residues long. Trimming left V 4 bases short and J 3 bases short, with 15 bases between. The germline CDR1 and CDR2 sequences are SGHNT and YENEEA. CDR3 protein: CASSSPFDTYTEAFF. The CDR3 DNA reads TGTGCCAGCAGCTCGCCCTTTGACACCTACACTGAAGCTTTCTTT. Based on the CDR3 plus reference TRBV11-3 and TRBJ1-1, the full variable domain is EAGVVQSPRYKIIEKKQPVAFWCNPISGHNTLYWYLQNLGQGPELLIRYENEEAVDDSQLPKDRFSAERLKGVDSTLKIQPAELGDSAVYLCASSSPFDTYTEAFFGQGTRLTVV.

J is TRBJ2-2 and V is TRBV11-3; a possible D gene is TRBD1 (5 bases). CDR3 length: 16 amino acids. CDR1 and CDR2 (germline): SGHNT, YENEEA. Trimming took off 1 base at V and 4 bases at J, with 13 bases between the two ends. CDR3 amino acids: CASSLATQGGTGELFF. As DNA, the CDR3 is TGTGCCAGCAGCTTAGCTACGCAGGGTGGCACCGGGGAGCTGTTTTTT.

There are a few counts of this clone. The chain joins TRBV7-2 to TRBJ2-7, with no clear D. Germline V CDR1 and CDR2: SGHTA, FQGNSA. The germline V and J ends were trimmed by 1 base and 4 bases, with 8 bases remaining between them. This CDR3 is built from 13 residues. The DNA of the CDR3 is TGTGCCAGCAGCTTAGGTTCCGGGTACGAGCAGTACTTC. It is translated as CASSLGSGYEQYF.

The chain joins TRBV6-5 to TRBJ2-1; 9 positions agree with TRBD1. CDR3 length: 14 residues. CDR1 and CDR2 (germline): MNHEY, SVGAGI. The junction had 2 bases not matched to a gene; V was cut back by 3 bases and J by 5 bases. The CDR3: CASSYGTGNNEQFF. Written as DNA, the CDR3 is TGTGCCAGCAGTTATGGGACAGGGAACAATGAGCAGTTCTTC.

The genes are TRBV5-1 and TRBJ2-3; 12 nucleotides align to TRBD2. Germline V lookup: CDR1 SGHRS, CDR2 YFSETQ. There are 17 residues in the CDR3. V lost 3 bases to trimming and J lost 4 bases; unmatched junction nucleotides: 9. The DNA of the CDR3 is TGCGCCAGCAGCTGGAGCCCTAGCGGGGGGGGTGCAGATACGCAGTATTTT. Translating gives CASSWSPSGGGADTQYF.

This chain connects TRBV10-3 to TRBJ2-7; D is ambiguous. The CDR3 extends over 15 amino acids. Germline V gene data show CDR1 as ENHRY and CDR2 as SYGVKD. Trimming pared 3 bases from V and 0 bases from J, leaving 12 bases between. CDR3 sequence reads: CAISDSATRSYEQYF. The CDR3 bases are TGTGCCATCAGTGATTCAGCGACCCGCTCCTACGAGCAGTACTTC.

The chain combines TRBV5-4 with TRBJ2-7, with 8 bases lining up with TRBD1. The CDR3 contains 13 residues. Per germline, CDR1 SGHNT and CDR2 YYREEE (reference sequence). V lost 9 bases, J lost 3 bases, and 8 bases stayed unmatched. Here the CDR3 reads CATRKTGDYEQYF. Here the CDR3 DNA reads TGTGCCACGAGGAAGACAGGGGACTACGAGCAGTACTTC.

The J gene is TRBJ1-3, the V gene TRBV5-1; D possibly corresponds to TRBD1 (5 bases). V lost 0 bases to trimming and J lost 7 bases, with 17 bases between them. The germline V gene has CDR1 SGHRS and CDR2 YFSETQ. CDR3 size: 16 residues. Here the CDR3 reads CASSLAGIRRGNTIYF. The CDR3 DNA follows: TGCGCCAGCAGCTTGGCAGGGATTCGGCGTGGGAACACCATATATTTT.